The 15 T cell receptor beta chains reported below all come from one sample, sequenced in a study of T cells in Graves' hyperthyroidism and ophthalmopathy. There were TCR beta CDR3 regions amplified from RNA transcripts. The HTBI primer set drove a first-round RT-PCR of the TCR CDR3. MiXCR, run by TCRdb on the multiplex PCR reads, gives a single entry per CDR3 protein. Among 450,000 to 700,000 distinct CDR3 sequences listed, 35% to 55% were seen once. The material sequenced was peripheral blood or thyroid tissue (not recorded which). The receptors were sampled from an adult woman with Graves' disease, either hyperthyroidism or ophthalmopathy (not recorded which).

This clonotype was seen many times. V usage is TRBV29-1 and J usage is TRBJ2-2, with D unclear. The V end was cut by 6 bases, the J end by 1 base, with 9 bases between. Germline CDR1 SQVTM, CDR2 ANQGSEA. The CDR3 is 13 residues long. CDR3 loop: CSVPWGNTGELFF. CDR3 in DNA: TGCAGCGTCCCGTGGGGGAACACCGGGGAGCTGTTTTTT.

This chain connects TRBV7-9 to TRBJ1-2; 7 bases fit TRBD1. With 5 bases clipped from V and 6 bases from J, the junction kept 12 bases outside the gene matches. This CDR3 has 15 residues. Germline assignment: CDR1 SEHNR and CDR2 FQNEAQ (reference sequence). The chain's CDR3 is CASSLTGEGANGYTF. CDR3 DNA sequence: TGTGCCAGCAGCCTTACAGGGGAGGGAGCGAATGGCTACACCTTC.

The table lists this clonotype with many counts. The rearrangement joins TRBV29-1 to TRBJ2-2; D unclear. Trimming shortened V by 5 bases and J by 3 bases, and 4 bases separated the two germline ends. This CDR3 comprises 11 residues. Germline V gene lookup returns CDR1 SQVTM and CDR2 ANQGSEA. CDR3 DNA sequence: TGCAGCGTTTGGGACACCGGGGAGCTGTTTTTT. Encoded protein: CSVWDTGELFF.

CDR3 loop: CASSPTLPDPLRQPQHF. For the CDR3, the DNA is TGTGCCAGCAGCCCAACCCTCCCGGACCCGTTGCGTCAGCCCCAGCATTTT. The chain uses TRBV6-1 and TRBJ1-5; D gene uncertain. V was clipped by 6 bases and J by 6 bases, with 24 bases between them. The germline CDR1 and CDR2 sequences are MNHNS and SASEGT. The CDR3 extends over 17 amino acids.

The rearrangement links TRBV7-9 to TRBJ1-3; D gene unclear. Per the germline V gene, CDR1 is SEHNR and CDR2 is FQNEAQ (reference sequence). The CDR3 spans 16 residues. Deletions cut 5 bases from V and 0 bases from J, with 14 bases between. CDR3 protein: CASSPTADFSGNTIYF. In DNA, the CDR3 is TGTGCCAGCAGCCCTACGGCAGACTTCTCTGGAAACACCATATATTTT.

V gene TRBV28 combines with J gene TRBJ2-5; the match to TRBD2 covers 13 bases. V gave up 7 bases and J gave up 2 bases; unmatched junction bases: 7. Germline lookup yields CDR1 MDHEN and CDR2 SYDVKM. The CDR3 has 16 residues. CDR3 amino acids: CASNPGTSGDQETQYF. In nucleotides, the CDR3 is TGTGCCAGCAACCCCGGGACTAGCGGGGATCAAGAGACCCAGTACTTC.

This chain uses TRBV12-3 or TRBV12-4 with TRBJ1-5; D uncertain. Trimming removed 5 bases from V and 2 bases from J, with 13 bases in between. This CDR3 has 15 amino acids. CDR3 bases: TGTGCCAGCAGTGAAGGAAATCGGGGCAATCAGCCCCAGCATTTT. This gives the protein CASSEGNRGNQPQHF.

This clonotype has at least ten counts. The chain links TRBV6-2 or TRBV6-3 to TRBJ2-5, with a tentative D call TRBD2 (5 bases). Trimming left V 2 bases short and J 10 bases short, with 20 bases between. Germline CDR1 reads MNHEY; CDR2 reads SVGEGT. The CDR3 is 15 residues long. For the CDR3, the DNA is TGTGCCAGCAGTTACCAAGGGCTCCCCGGAGGCAGCCAGTACTTC. This codes for CASSYQGLPGGSQYF.

This clonotype was seen only once. The chain employs TRBV10-3 and TRBJ2-3; D may match TRBD1 or TRBD2 (5 bases each). CDR3 length equals 14 residues. The V gene lost 6 bases and the J gene lost 2 bases, with 12 bases spanning the gap. Germline-derived CDR1 and CDR2 are ENHRY and SYGVKD. The CDR3, as DNA: TGTGCCATCAGGTCCGGGACCCTCACAGATACGCAGTATTTT. Translating it yields CAIRSGTLTDTQYF.

V usage is TRBV7-3 and J usage is TRBJ2-5; 10 bases map to TRBD2. CDR1 is SGHTA, CDR2 FQGTGA, per germline. This CDR3 has 16 residues. The J segment lost 5 bases and the V segment lost 2 bases, leaving 8 bases of the junction unmatched. CDR3 nucleotides: TGTGCCAGCAGCTTAGCCCCAGCGGGGGGGCTGGAGACCCAGTACTTC. This sequence encodes CASSLAPAGGLETQYF.

The rearrangement joins TRBV5-1 to TRBJ1-2, with no clear D. Germline values: CDR1 SGHRS, CDR2 YFSETQ. The CDR3 is 14 amino acids. Deletions cut 0 bases from V and 3 bases from J, with 9 bases between. The CDR3 protein is CASSLGHDYYGYTF. The CDR3 nucleotides read TGCGCCAGCAGCTTGGGCCACGACTACTATGGCTACACCTTC.

This sequence joins TRBV10-3 and TRBJ2-2; D not certain. Trimming cost V 7 bases and J 6 bases, with 15 bases left between them. The CDR3 has 14 amino acids. The germline V gene has CDR1 ENHRY and CDR2 SYGVKD. The CDR3 DNA is TGTGCCATCACCGAGGAACTGTCTGCCGGGGAGCTGTTTTTT. As protein: CAITEELSAGELFF.

This chain connects TRBV7-9 to TRBJ2-2, with D perhaps TRBD1 or TRBD2 (5 bases each). The germline V and J ends were trimmed by 3 bases and 5 bases, with 10 bases remaining between them. Germline-derived CDR1 and CDR2 are SEHNR and FQNEAQ (reference sequence). The CDR3 has 14 residues. CDR3 sequence (DNA): TGTGCCAGCAGCTTCGACAGCGGAACCGGGGAGCTGTTTTTT. Amino acid sequence: CASSFDSGTGELFF.

This clonotype occurred many times. The chain links TRBV24-1 to TRBJ1-5, with D tentatively TRBD1 (6 bases). The germline V gene has CDR1 KGHDR and CDR2 SFDVKD. The length of the CDR3 is 14 residues. V was pared by 4 bases and J by 5 bases, with 11 bases between. CDR3 coding DNA: TGTGCCACCAGTGACGGGGGCGAGTATCAGCCCCAGCATTTT. Protein product: CATSDGGEYQPQHF.

This chain connects TRBV10-2 to TRBJ1-5, with D unresolved. CDR1 is WSHSY and CDR2 is SAAADI in the germline V gene. V was cut by 0 bases and J by 4 bases, with 7 bases left in between. The length of the CDR3 is 14 residues. The CDR3 nucleotides are TGCGCCAGCAGTGAGTCAGCCATAAATCAGCCCCAGCATTTT. Residues: CASSESAINQPQHF.